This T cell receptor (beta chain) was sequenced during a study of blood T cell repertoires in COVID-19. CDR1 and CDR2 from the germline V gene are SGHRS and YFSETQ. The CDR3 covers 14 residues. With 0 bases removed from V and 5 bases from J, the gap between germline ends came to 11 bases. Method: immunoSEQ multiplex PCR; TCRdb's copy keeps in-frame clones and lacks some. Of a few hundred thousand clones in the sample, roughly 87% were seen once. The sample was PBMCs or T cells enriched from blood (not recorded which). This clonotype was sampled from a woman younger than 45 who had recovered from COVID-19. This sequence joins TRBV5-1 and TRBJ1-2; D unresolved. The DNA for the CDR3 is TGCGCCAGCAGCTTGGGAGGGAACCTTTATGGCTACACCTTC. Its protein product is CASSLGGNLYGYTF.